Reported below is one T cell receptor (beta chain). The antigen is unknown. The sample belongs to a study of cytomegalovirus exposure and HLA in healthy donors. Study-wide results and limits: Because they were indistinguishable, some V segments, including TRBV6-2 and TRBV6-3, were excluded. Many donors carried some public TCRs, although rarity characterized most TCR sequences.

With 60 Vbeta and 13 Jbeta primers, the PCR was carried out. TCRdb keeps only in-frame clones here, not all; method: immunoSEQ multiplex PCR. The sample consists of 120,000 to 150,000 clones, about 73% of them appearing once. The CDR3 runs to 15 residues. V shed 3 bases, J shed 4 bases, and the junction held 5 bases outside the gene matches. Per germline, CDR1 MNHNS and CDR2 SASEGT. This TCR came from a middle-aged man in good health and CMV-seropositive. The sample comprised PBMCs. The gene calls are TRBV6-1 and TRBJ2-7, with 11 bases lining up with TRBD1. The CDR3 sequence: CASSDQDRGPYEQYF. The CDR3 bases are TGTGCCAGCAGTGACCAGGACAGGGGGCCGTACGAGCAGTACTTC.